The 20 T cell receptor beta chains below all came from one sample that was sequenced in a study of technical replicates of blood from four donors. Profiling relied on immunoSEQ multiplex PCR, and the TCRdb table lists in-frame clones only, not all of them. This table has under 65,000 clones, about 88% appearing once. Sequencing input: PBMCs. The receptors originated from a human donor in good health. Some clones in this sample may be carry-over from other donors' samples.

J is TRBJ2-2 and V is TRBV7-3, with 10 positions matching TRBD2. Losses at the gene ends were 4 bases for V and 6 bases for J; bases not matched to a gene: 8. The germline gives CDR1 SGHTA, CDR2 FQGTGA. The CDR3 consists of 16 residues. CDR3 region: CASSSLAGSLAGELFF. For the CDR3, the DNA is TGTGCCAGCAGCTCACTAGCGGGATCCCTTGCCGGGGAGCTGTTTTTT.

The rearrangement links TRBV7-6 to TRBJ1-1; 7 bases agree with TRBD1. The CDR3 length is 16 residues. V was pared by 1 base and J by 11 bases, with 16 bases of the junction left unmatched. The germline V gene encodes CDR1 SGHVS and CDR2 FNYEAQ. The CDR3 DNA follows: TGTGCCAGCAGCTTAGGACGTTTGGAGAGGGGGCTCTCCGCTTTCTTT. Translation gives CASSLGRLERGLSAFF.

The genes are TRBV4-2 and TRBJ2-1; D is unresolved. Trimming took 4 bases from V and 6 from J, leaving 10 bases between them. Germline loops: CDR1 LGHNA, CDR2 YNFKEQ. This CDR3 has 13 amino acids. CDR3 residues: CASSLGPLNEQFF. CDR3 coding DNA: TGTGCCAGCAGCCTTGGCCCTCTCAATGAGCAGTTCTTC.

The chain employs TRBV9 and TRBJ1-2; possible D gene TRBD1, 5 bases. The CDR3 consists of 13 residues. V was cut by 3 bases and J by 8 bases, with 14 bases left in between. Germline values: CDR1 SGDLS, CDR2 YYNGEE. CDR3 residues: CASSEAPGLGYTF. In DNA form, the CDR3 reads TGTGCCAGCAGCGAGGCCCCAGGGCTCGGCTACACCTTC.

This chain connects TRBV5-6 to TRBJ2-2; unclear D gene. Germline CDR1 SGHDT, CDR2 YYEEEE. The CDR3 loop spans 12 amino acids. Deletions cut 2 bases from V and 6 bases from J, with 5 bases between. CDR3 in amino acids: CASSFTSGELFF. As DNA, the CDR3 is TGTGCCAGCAGCTTTACTTCCGGGGAGCTGTTTTTT.

This rearrangement joins TRBV4-3 to TRBJ2-7; 10 bases are shared with TRBD2. Losses at the gene ends were 4 bases for V and 2 bases for J; bases not matched to a gene: 5. This CDR3 spans 15 amino acids. From germline, CDR1 is LGHNA and CDR2 YSLEER. The CDR3 spells CASSLGLAAAYEQYF. Written as DNA, the CDR3 is TGCGCCAGCAGCCTCGGACTAGCGGCCGCCTACGAGCAGTACTTC.

This clone was detected only once. The V gene is TRBV7-2, the J gene TRBJ1-2; D is possibly TRBD1 (6 bases). This CDR3 contains 14 residues. Looked up from germline, CDR1 is SGHTA and CDR2 is FQGNSA. The ends were cut back, 4 bases at V and 8 bases at J, with 17 bases in the middle. CDR3 sequence (DNA): TGTGCCAGCAGCTACGGATTGGGGGGGGGCGGCTACACCTTC. Its protein product is CASSYGLGGGGYTF.

This chain uses TRBV30 with TRBJ1-1, with TRBD1 as a possible D gene (5 bases). The CDR3 contains 11 residues. From germline, CDR1 is GTSNPN and CDR2 SVGIG (reference sequence). Between the trimmed V and J ends, which lost 2 bases and 6 bases, there was a span of 7 bases. CDR3 protein: CAWSRDSEAFF. The CDR3 region has the DNA TGTGCCTGGAGTAGGGACTCTGAAGCTTTCTTT.

As DNA, the CDR3 is TGTGCCAGCTGGTACGAGGGTGAGCAGTTCTTC. This codes for CASWYEGEQFF. The chain employs TRBV6-6 and TRBJ2-1, with D possibly TRBD2 on 5 matching bases. CDR1 and CDR2 (germline): MNHNY, SVGAGI (reference sequence). With 8 bases removed from V and 9 bases from J, the gap between germline ends came to 11 bases. The CDR3 is 11 amino acids.

J is TRBJ1-2 and V is TRBV10-3, with D unclear. The CDR3 covers 14 residues. The V gene's germline CDR1 is ENHRY and CDR2 SYGVKD. Trimming stripped 2 bases from V and 4 bases from J, with 11 bases between. The CDR3 sequence is CAISEIKSGYGYTF. DNA for the CDR3: TGTGCCATCAGTGAGATTAAATCGGGCTATGGCTACACCTTC.

This clone appeared many times. V usage is TRBV7-9 and J usage is TRBJ2-1; maybe TRBD2 (5 bases). The CDR3 has 15 amino acids. Germline V CDR1 and CDR2: SEHNR, FQNEAQ (reference sequence). V gave up 6 bases and J gave up 6 bases, with 18 bases separating them. The CDR3: CASSVVLGEFNEQFF. CDR3 DNA sequence: TGTGCCAGCAGTGTCGTCCTCGGGGAGTTCAATGAGCAGTTCTTC.

The chain combines TRBV9 with TRBJ2-5, with TRBD2 identical over 14 bases. The germline CDR1 and CDR2 sequences are SGDLS and YYNGEE. The CDR3 length is 15 residues. The J segment lost 7 bases and the V segment lost 4 bases, leaving 6 bases of the junction unmatched. CDR3 region: CASSRGTSGGGTQYF. DNA for the CDR3: TGTGCCAGCAGCCGTGGGACTAGCGGGGGCGGGACCCAGTACTTC.

The chain combines TRBV7-9 with TRBJ2-2; 10 nucleotides agree with TRBD1. Germline CDR1 is SEHNR and CDR2 is FQNEAQ (reference sequence). This CDR3 is built from 16 residues. J lost 4 bases, V lost 5 bases, and 7 bases had no gene match. DNA for the CDR3: TGTGCCAGCAGCCCGCGTCGGGACAGGGGCACCGGGGAGCTGTTTTTT. Amino acid sequence: CASSPRRDRGTGELFF.

This clone was seen more than once but under ten times. The chain has TRBV19 and TRBJ1-4, with D maybe TRBD1 (5 bases). V was shortened by 6 bases and J by 8 bases, with 16 bases between the two germline ends. CDR1 is LNHDA, CDR2 SQIVND, per germline (reference sequence). The CDR3 runs to 14 residues. The CDR3 DNA sequence: TGTGCCAGTAGCAAACGCAGGGCTTACGAAAAACTGTTTTTT. This sequence encodes CASSKRRAYEKLFF.

V is TRBV9 and J is TRBJ2-1; 7 bases are a match to TRBD2. Germline trimming cut 0 bases from V and 4 bases from J; bases unmatched to any gene: 4. Germline CDR1 SGDLS, CDR2 YYNGEE. This CDR3 comprises 15 residues. The CDR3 spells CASSVGGSVYNEQFF. As DNA, the CDR3 is TGTGCCAGCAGCGTAGGCGGGAGCGTTTACAATGAGCAGTTCTTC.

The chain couples TRBV7-2 to TRBJ2-7, with 7 bases fitting TRBD1. Per the germline V gene, CDR1 is SGHTA and CDR2 is FQGNSA. After removal of 4 bases from V and 2 bases from J, the junction contained 8 bases not matched to a gene. This CDR3 region has 15 residues. This chain's CDR3 is CASSWTWDRTYEQYF. As DNA, the CDR3 is TGTGCCAGCAGCTGGACCTGGGACAGAACCTACGAGCAGTACTTC.

This rearrangement joins TRBV7-2 to TRBJ1-5; D unclear. Per the germline V gene, CDR1 is SGHTA and CDR2 is FQGNSA. Trimming took off 5 bases at V and 4 bases at J, with 18 bases between the two ends. The CDR3 sequence is 16 residues long. CDR3 sequence reads: CASSPTGSSPNQPQHF. The CDR3, as DNA: TGTGCCAGCAGCCCCACCGGGTCCAGCCCTAATCAGCCCCAGCATTTT.

The rearrangement uses TRBV7-2 and TRBJ2-3; TRBD1 matches at 7 bases. Germline V lookup: CDR1 SGHTA, CDR2 FQGNSA. V lost 5 bases, J lost 1 base, and 3 bases stayed unmatched. The CDR3 length is 14 residues. CDR3 nucleotides: TGTGCCAGCAGCCCCGACAGGGGCACAGATACGCAGTATTTT. Protein product: CASSPDRGTDTQYF.

The rearrangement links TRBV4-3 to TRBJ2-3, with D perhaps TRBD2 (5 bases). Per the germline V gene, CDR1 is LGHNA and CDR2 is YSLEER. This CDR3 region has 18 residues. Trimming cost V 1 base and J 0 bases, with 17 bases left between them. CDR3 sequence reads: CASSQGVLRSGSTDTQYF. The CDR3 DNA reads as TGCGCCAGCAGCCAAGGGGTTCTTCGGAGCGGTAGCACAGATACGCAGTATTTT.

The chain joins TRBV7-2 to TRBJ2-7, with D perhaps TRBD2 (5 bases). This CDR3 is 14 amino acids long. CDR1 is SGHTA, CDR2 FQGNSA, per germline. Between the trimmed V and J ends, which lost 6 bases and 4 bases, there was a span of 16 bases. In nucleotides, the CDR3 is TGTGCCAGCAGTTCCCGGGGTACATCTTACGAGCAGTACTTC. Translation: CASSSRGTSYEQYF.